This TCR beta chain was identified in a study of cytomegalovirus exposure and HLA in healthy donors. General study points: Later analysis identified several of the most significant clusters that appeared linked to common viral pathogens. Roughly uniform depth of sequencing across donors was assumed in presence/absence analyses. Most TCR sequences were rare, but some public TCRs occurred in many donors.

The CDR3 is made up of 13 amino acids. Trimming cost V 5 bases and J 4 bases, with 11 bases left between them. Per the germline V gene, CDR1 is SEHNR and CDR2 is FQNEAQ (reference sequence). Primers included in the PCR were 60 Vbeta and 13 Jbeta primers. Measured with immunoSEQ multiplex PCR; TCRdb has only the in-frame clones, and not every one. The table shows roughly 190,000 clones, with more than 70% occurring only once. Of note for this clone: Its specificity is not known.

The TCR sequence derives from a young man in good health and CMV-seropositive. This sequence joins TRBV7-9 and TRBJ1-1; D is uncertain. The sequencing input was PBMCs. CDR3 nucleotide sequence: TGTGCCAGCAGCCTTGGAGGACCCACTGAAGCTTTCTTT. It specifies CASSLGGPTEAFF.